The next 26 T cell receptor beta chains were all read from a single sample in a study of T-cell memory formation after mild COVID-19. TCRdb redid the calling of the 5' RACE reads with MiXCR, one entry per CDR3 protein. The data hold fewer than 500,000 distinct CDR3 sequences, with roughly 23% observed a single time. Sequenced input: PBMCs or a T cell subset sorted from them (not recorded which). The receptors come from an adult woman who had mild COVID-19 (a few samples of this study predate the infection). Cell type and time point are not known.

V usage is TRBV12-3 or TRBV12-4 and J usage is TRBJ1-1, with TRBD1 matching over 7 bases. V dropped 2 bases and J dropped 10; count of bases not matched to a gene: 10. The CDR3 consists of 14 residues. The CDR3 sequence: CASSLFPQAGGAFF. As DNA, the CDR3 is TGTGCCAGCAGTTTATTTCCGCAGGCAGGGGGAGCTTTCTTT.

The chain recombines TRBV7-9 with TRBJ2-7; no reliable D call. CDR1 SEHNR and CDR2 FQNEAQ come from the germline V gene (reference sequence). This CDR3 is built from 13 residues. The germline V and J ends were trimmed by 3 bases and 4 bases, with 10 bases remaining between them. CDR3 coding DNA: TGTGCCAGCAGCTTCGAAAGAGAATACGAGCAGTACTTC. It codes for CASSFEREYEQYF.

This clonotype was counted between two and nine times. The rearrangement links TRBV12-3 or TRBV12-4 to TRBJ2-6; no firm D call. The CDR3 has 12 residues. The V and J ends lost 7 bases and 0 bases respectively, with 1 base between them. This CDR3 reads CASNSGANVLTF. DNA of the CDR3: TGTGCCAGCAACTCTGGGGCCAACGTCCTGACTTTC.

This chain uses TRBV7-6 with TRBJ2-7, with 8 bases fitting TRBD2. V shed 5 bases, J shed 3 bases, and the junction held 6 bases outside the gene matches. The CDR3 consists of 14 residues. Germline CDR1 SGHVS, CDR2 FNYEAQ. This chain's CDR3 is CASSAGTRGYEQYF. CDR3 coding DNA: TGTGCCAGCAGCGCCGGGACTAGGGGCTACGAGCAGTACTTC.

This clonotype occurred a few times. This chain links TRBV12-3 or TRBV12-4 with TRBJ2-1, with 8 bases lining up with TRBD1. The CDR3 runs to 14 residues. V lost 8 bases to trimming and J lost 7 bases; unmatched junction nucleotides: 10. The CDR3 protein is CASGPGTGGNEQFF. In DNA form, the CDR3 reads TGTGCCAGCGGCCCCGGGACAGGTGGGAATGAGCAGTTCTTC.

The chain links TRBV5-1 to TRBJ1-1; 7 bases are a match to TRBD1. This CDR3 has 15 residues. Germline V lookup: CDR1 SGHRS, CDR2 YFSETQ. The CDR3 spells CATRRGGAGDTEAFF. The CDR3 region has the DNA TGCGCTACCCGACGAGGGGGCGCGGGTGACACTGAAGCTTTCTTT.

This clonotype appeared once. The chain combines TRBV24-1 with TRBJ2-3; D remains ambiguous. CDR3 length equals 18 residues. In germline, CDR1 is KGHDR, CDR2 SFDVKD. Trimming stripped 0 bases from V and 0 bases from J, with 15 bases between. The CDR3 sequence is CATSDLPAAGPSTDTQYF. DNA of the CDR3: TGTGCCACCAGTGATTTGCCAGCTGCCGGACCTAGCACAGATACGCAGTATTTT.

This chain joins TRBV4-3 and TRBJ1-1, with D perhaps TRBD1 (5 bases). V dropped 0 bases and J dropped 4 bases, with 21 bases sitting between them. Germline-derived CDR1 and CDR2 are LGHNA and YSLEER. The CDR3 has 18 amino acids. DNA for the CDR3: TGCGCCAGCAGCCAAGATCTCTTCGGGGGGTACGTGAGCACTGAAGCTTTCTTT. It is translated as CASSQDLFGGYVSTEAFF.

In its sample, this clonotype was seen a few times. The chain combines TRBV7-8 with TRBJ1-5; TRBD1 aligns across 12 bases. The CDR3 loop spans 17 amino acids. The germline gives CDR1 SGHVS, CDR2 FQNEAQ. Unmatched junction bases numbered 7, after V lost 4 bases and J lost 3 bases. Here the CDR3 DNA reads TGTGCCAGCAGCTCGAGGGGGGACAGGGGGCCCAATCAGCCCCAGCATTTT. Amino acid sequence: CASSSRGDRGPNQPQHF.

V is TRBV12-3 or TRBV12-4 and J is TRBJ2-1; TRBD2 is a possible D gene (5 bases). This CDR3 is built from 15 residues. V was pared by 5 bases and J by 7 bases, with 18 bases between. The CDR3 DNA sequence: TGTGCCAGCAGTCAACCGGGGAGAGGGATTAATGAGCAGTTCTTC. As protein: CASSQPGRGINEQFF.

Details on this clonotype: An end of the junction does not agree with germline; a read error may underlie this. The CDR3 DNA is TGCAGCGTAGAAGACAACCCCGGGGAGCTGTTTTTT. This sequence encodes CSVEDNPGELFF. The J gene is TRBJ2-2, the V gene TRBV29-1; the D is unclear. Germline loops: CDR1 SQVTM, CDR2 ANQGSEA. The CDR3 consists of 12 residues.

This CDR3 reads CASSPPGGRMNTEAFF. CDR3 coding DNA: TGTGCCAGCAGCCCACCCGGGGGGAGGATGAACACTGAAGCTTTCTTT. The rearrangement links TRBV12-3 or TRBV12-4 to TRBJ1-1; weak D call: TRBD1 (5 bases). This CDR3 comprises 16 residues. V dropped 6 bases and J dropped 0 bases, with 17 bases sitting between them.

V usage is TRBV6-6 and J usage is TRBJ2-7; D gene unclear. The CDR3 spans 12 residues. Germline V gene sequence: CDR1 MNHNY, CDR2 SVGAGI (reference sequence). V was pared by 5 bases and J by 2 bases, with 7 bases between. CDR3 loop: CASSVRAYEQYF. In nucleotides, the CDR3 is TGTGCCAGCAGTGTCCGGGCCTACGAGCAGTACTTC.

This clonotype was seen a few times. The chain is built from TRBV15 and TRBJ2-7; tentative D call: TRBD1 (7 bases). The germline V gene has CDR1 LNHNV and CDR2 YYDKDF (reference sequence). The CDR3 has 15 amino acids. Between the trimmed V and J ends, which lost 0 bases and 7 bases, there was a span of 16 bases. The CDR3 here is CATSRDPRGVGEQYF. CDR3 nucleotide sequence: TGTGCCACCAGCAGAGATCCCAGGGGGGTTGGAGAGCAGTACTTC.

V gene TRBV5-1 combines with J gene TRBJ2-5, with 9 bases matching TRBD2. Germline lookup yields CDR1 SGHRS and CDR2 YFSETQ. The CDR3 is made up of 18 amino acids. The V and J ends lost 3 bases and 2 bases, in that order; junction bases with no gene match: 14. CDR3 loop: CASSSPRGGGAGQETQYF. The CDR3 region has the DNA TGCGCCAGCAGCTCCCCCCGGGGCGGGGGGGCCGGGCAAGAGACCCAGTACTTC. Full variable domain (missing parts from reference TRBV5-1 and TRBJ2-5): KAGVTQTPRYLIKTRGQQVTLSCSPISGHRSVSWYQQTPGQGLQFLFEYFSETQRNKGNFPGRFSGRQFSNSRSEMNVSTLELGDSALYLCASSSPRGGGAGQETQYFGPGTRLLVL.

Only a few counts were recorded for this clonotype. The chain joins TRBV5-1 to TRBJ2-5; D is unresolved. CDR1 SGHRS and CDR2 YFSETQ come from the germline V gene. The length of the CDR3 is 16 residues. Trimming left V 0 bases short and J 5 bases short, with 17 bases between. The CDR3 spells CASSLASQYRPETQYF. In DNA, the CDR3 is TGCGCCAGCAGCTTGGCGTCTCAGTACCGCCCGGAGACCCAGTACTTC.

Only one count was recorded for this clonotype. The chain links TRBV7-3 to TRBJ1-5; D uncertain. Looked up from germline, CDR1 is SGHTA and CDR2 is FQGTGA. The CDR3 loop spans 13 amino acids. V was cut by 5 bases and J by 5 bases, with 10 bases left in between. The CDR3 protein is CASSAGGHQPQHF. CDR3 in DNA: TGTGCCAGCAGCGCCGGAGGCCATCAGCCCCAGCATTTT.

J is TRBJ2-1 and V is TRBV15; 7 bases are shared with TRBD2. V lost 5 bases to trimming and J lost 8 bases; unmatched junction nucleotides: 15. Germline assignment: CDR1 LNHNV and CDR2 YYDKDF (reference sequence). There are 16 residues in the CDR3. The CDR3 region has the DNA TGTGCCACCAGCGGTCGCGGGAGTCATGCTCCCCATGAGCAGTTCTTC. This codes for CATSGRGSHAPHEQFF.

The V gene is TRBV19, the J gene TRBJ1-1, with a possible D match to TRBD1 (6 bases). CDR3 length equals 15 residues. Trimming pared 6 bases from V and 4 bases from J, leaving 18 bases between. Germline V gene sequence: CDR1 LNHDA, CDR2 SQIVND (reference sequence). The CDR3 sequence: CASSGTLTLGTEAFF. CDR3 in DNA: TGTGCCAGTAGCGGGACACTGACCCTGGGCACTGAAGCTTTCTTT.

J is TRBJ2-1 and V is TRBV6-5; D not resolved. Trimming took off 6 bases at V and 7 bases at J, with 7 bases between the two ends. This CDR3 comprises 11 residues. In germline, CDR1 is MNHEY, CDR2 SVGAGI. The CDR3 reads CASRGINEQFF. The DNA for the CDR3 is TGTGCCAGCAGGGGGATTAATGAGCAGTTCTTC.

In its sample, this clonotype was seen a few times. The chain uses TRBV7-9 and TRBJ2-5; 14 bases are a match to TRBD2. Germline V CDR1 and CDR2: SEHNR, FQNEAQ (reference sequence). This CDR3 is 16 amino acids long. Trimming took 4 bases from V and 6 from J; bases not matched to a gene: 7. The CDR3 nucleotides read TGTGCCAGCAGCTCCCCGGGACTAGCGGGGGAAAAGACCCAGTACTTC. This sequence encodes CASSSPGLAGEKTQYF.

The DNA for the CDR3 is TGTGCCACCAGGTGGGCGGGGGCGTCCTACAATGAGCAGTTCTTC. Translated: CATRWAGASYNEQFF. The chain recombines TRBV6-2 or TRBV6-3 with TRBJ2-1; D may be TRBD2 (7 bases). Germline V CDR1 and CDR2: MNHEY, SVGEGT. This CDR3 is built from 15 residues. Trimming stripped 10 bases from V and 1 base from J, with 17 bases between.

This clonotype was counted between two and nine times. The chain has TRBV12-3 or TRBV12-4 and TRBJ2-3; 8 bases align to TRBD1. CDR3 length: 15 amino acids. With V trimmed by 6 bases and J by 4 bases, 9 bases remained unmatched. CDR3 residues: CASRPDRAPADTQYF. The CDR3 DNA reads as TGTGCCAGCAGGCCGGACAGGGCCCCTGCAGATACGCAGTATTTT.

The chain has TRBV19 and TRBJ2-1, with D possibly being TRBD2 (6 bases). The CDR3 has 14 amino acids. Trimming stripped 9 bases from V and 7 bases from J, with 19 bases between. The germline V gene encodes CDR1 LNHDA and CDR2 SQIVND (reference sequence). The chain's CDR3 is CASPLTPGGNEQFF. CDR3 bases: TGTGCCAGCCCCCTAACGCCCGGGGGAAATGAGCAGTTCTTC. Using reference TRBV19 and TRBJ2-1 for the parts outside the CDR3, the full variable domain is DGGITQSPKYLFRKEGQNVTLSCEQNLNHDAMYWYRQDPGQGLRLIYYSQIVNDFQKGDIAEGYSVSREKKESFPLTVTSAQKNPTAFYLCASPLTPGGNEQFFGPGTRLTVL.

This clonotype has just a few counts. The chain employs TRBV7-9 and TRBJ1-1; TRBD1 might be the D (5 bases). Looked up from germline, CDR1 is SEHNR and CDR2 is FQNEAQ (reference sequence). The length of the CDR3 is 14 residues. Trimming stripped 1 base from V and 4 bases from J, with 10 bases between. The CDR3 DNA sequence: TGTGCCAGCAGCTTAGGAGGGACGAGCACTGAAGCTTTCTTT. Translation gives CASSLGGTSTEAFF. The whole variable domain, filled in from reference TRBV7-9 and TRBJ1-1, reads DTGVSQNPRHKITKRGQNVTFRCDPISEHNRLYWYRQTLGQGPEFLTYFQNEAQLEKSRLLSDRFSAERPKGSFSTLEIQRTEQGDSAMYLCASSLGGTSTEAFFGQGTRLTVV.

This chain connects TRBV7-6 to TRBJ2-1; the D is unclear. Germline V gives CDR1 SGHVS, CDR2 FNYEAQ. Between the trimmed V and J ends, which lost 3 bases and 1 base, there was a span of 7 bases. The CDR3 has 14 residues. The CDR3 sequence: CASSFSGSYNEQFF. Written as DNA, the CDR3 is TGTGCCAGCAGCTTTTCCGGTTCCTACAATGAGCAGTTCTTC.